This is a list of T cell receptor beta chains from one sample in a study of cytomegalovirus exposure and HLA in healthy donors. Clones were sequenced by immunoSEQ multiplex PCR, and TCRdb holds only the in-frame ones, with some missing. The sample consists of roughly 150,000 clones, 65% to 85% of them appearing once. Sequencing was performed on PBMCs. All receptors come from a woman aged 50 to 65 in good health and CMV-seropositive. CDR3s include the opening cysteine and the closing phenylalanine or tryptophan. D genes are given only for firm matches. A clone size is listed for some rows: how often the clone was seen (once, few, many), or a class if it is expanded.

D gene	V gene	clone size	J gene	CDR3 DNA	CDR3 protein
NA	TRBV7-8	NA	TRBJ2-7	TGTGCCAGCAGCTTAAGTACCTACGAGCAGTACTTC	CASSLSTYEQYF
TRBD2	TRBV2	NA	TRBJ2-1	TGTGCCAGCAGCCGCGGACTAGCGGGGGGGCTTGGTGAGCAGTTCTTC	CASSRGLAGGLGEQFF
NA	TRBV5-1	NA	TRBJ2-2	TGCGCCAGCAGCCAAGGACTATCCGGGGAGCTGTTTTTT	CASSQGLSGELFF
NA	TRBV6-1	NA	TRBJ2-7	TGTGCCAGCAGTGAGGGGGGCCCTAGACAGGGGAGGGGCTCCTACGAGCAGTACTTC	CASSEGGPRQGRGSYEQYF
TRBD2	TRBV4-1	NA	TRBJ2-7	TGCGCCAGCAGCCGTCTGCGACTAGCGGGGGCCGGGAGCTCCTACGAGCAGTACTTC	CASSRLRLAGAGSSYEQYF
NA	TRBV19	NA	TRBJ2-2	TGTGCCAGTAGTTGGGGCATACCCGACACCGGGGAGCTGTTTTTT	CASSWGIPDTGELFF
NA	TRBV7-2	NA	TRBJ2-5	TGTGCCAGCAGCTTAGGCGCCAGGGAGACCCAGTACTTC	CASSLGARETQYF
TRBD1	TRBV7-9	NA	TRBJ2-1	TGTGCCAGCAGCTTAGTTGGGACAGGGACAAATGAGCAGTTCTTC	CASSLVGTGTNEQFF
TRBD1	TRBV6-5	NA	TRBJ2-7	TGTGCCAGCAGGCCGCCCGGGACAGGCTCCTACGAGCAGTACTTC	CASRPPGTGSYEQYF
TRBD2	TRBV10-3	few	TRBJ2-3	TGTGCCATCAGTGAGTCGTACCGCGGGGGGGGAGATACGCAGTATTTT	CAISESYRGGGDTQYF
NA	TRBV5-1	NA	TRBJ1-2	TGCGCCAGCAGCTTGGGGCTGAACAACTATGGCTACACCTTC	CASSLGLNNYGYTF
TRBD2	TRBV6-1	NA	TRBJ2-7	TGTGCCAGCAGTGTGGGGTTAGCGGGCTACGAGCAGTACTTC	CASSVGLAGYEQYF
TRBD1	TRBV7-9	once	TRBJ2-7	TGTGCCAGCAGCGCTCCCTGGGACAGAAACTACGAGCAGTACTTC	CASSAPWDRNYEQYF
NA	TRBV10-1	NA	TRBJ2-7	TGCGCCAGCAGTGGGGCCGCGAACCCTTACGAGCAGTACTTC	CASSGAANPYEQYF
NA	TRBV5-1	NA	TRBJ1-1	TGCGCCAGCAGCTTGGGGTACGGGAACACTGAAGCTTTCTTT	CASSLGYGNTEAFF
TRBD2	TRBV6-1	NA	TRBJ2-2	TGTGCCAGCAGTGAGCTAGCGGGGGGGCCCCTCACCGGGGAGCTGTTTTTT	CASSELAGGPLTGELFF
NA	TRBV10-3	NA	TRBJ1-5	TGTGCCATCAGTGAGCCCGGGGAGAATCAGCCCCAGCATTTT	CAISEPGENQPQHF
TRBD2	TRBV7-2	NA	TRBJ2-3	TGTGCCAGCAGCCTTAGCGGGGCCACAGATACGCAGTATTTT	CASSLSGATDTQYF
NA	TRBV21-1	NA	TRBJ1-5	TGTGCCAGCAGCCGCCGGCAGAGGACAGGGAGAATTGAATCATTCGCCCCAGCATTT	CASSRRQRTGRIESFAPAF
TRBD1	TRBV7-9	NA	TRBJ1-5	TGTGCCAGCAGCTCGGGACAGCTTAATCAGCCCCAGCATTTT	CASSSGQLNQPQHF
NA	TRBV4-1	NA	TRBJ1-5	TGCGCCAGCAGCCAAGATGGGGCAGCGAAGAATCAGCCCCAGCATTTT	CASSQDGAAKNQPQHF
NA	TRBV5-4	NA	TRBJ1-6	TGTGCCAGCAGCTTTTCGGGAGGGACCTATAATTCACCCCTCCACTTT	CASSFSGGTYNSPLHF
NA	TRBV4-2	NA	TRBJ2-1	TGTGCCAGCAGCCAAGCTGACGGGAGCTCCTACAATGAGCAGTTCTTC	CASSQADGSSYNEQFF
TRBD2	TRBV5-1	NA	TRBJ2-3	TGCGCCAGCAGCTTGGGCGGACTAGCGGGGGGGCACCCAGATACGCAGTATTTT	CASSLGGLAGGHPDTQYF
TRBD1	TRBV5-1	NA	TRBJ1-1	TGCGCCAGCAGGGGGACAGGGGGCCTCACTGAAGCTTTCTTT	CASRGTGGLTEAFF
NA	TRBV19	NA	TRBJ2-3	TGTGCCAGTAGTATGGGGCGGGGTAGCGGTACAGATACGCAGTATTTT	CASSMGRGSGTDTQYF
TRBD1	TRBV5-5	NA	TRBJ2-5	TGTGCCAGCAGCCTACAGGGGGCTGGCGAGACCCAGTACTTC	CASSLQGAGETQYF
NA	TRBV18	NA	TRBJ2-2	TGTGCCAGCTCAGCGGCGTCGGGGGAGCTGTTTTTT	CASSAASGELFF
TRBD1	TRBV6-1	NA	TRBJ1-1	TGTGCCAGCGGAAAACAGGGGGTAAGTGAAGCTTTCTTT	CASGKQGVSEAFF
TRBD2	TRBV7-6	NA	TRBJ2-5	TGTGCCAGCAGCTTAGAAGCTCGGGAGGGGGAGACCCAGTACTTC	CASSLEAREGETQYF
NA	TRBV15	NA	TRBJ1-1	TGTGCCACCAGCGGCGGTGAGAGGATAGGTGCTGAAGCTTTCTTT	CATSGGERIGAEAFF
NA	TRBV7-6	NA	TRBJ2-1	TGTGCCAGCAGCTTTACAGGTCCTAGCTCCTACAATGAGCAGTTCTTC	CASSFTGPSSYNEQFF
TRBD1	TRBV5-1	once	TRBJ2-7	TGCGCCAGCAGCAAGATCGGACAGGGCTACGAGCAGTACTTC	CASSKIGQGYEQYF
NA	TRBV19	NA	TRBJ2-7	TGTGCCAGTAGTACCGAAAGGGGCCAGTTCGAGCAGTACTTC	CASSTERGQFEQYF
NA	TRBV5-1	NA	TRBJ1-2	TGCGAGACAAGAACTAACTATGGCTACACCTTC	CETRTNYGYTF
TRBD1	TRBV2	NA	TRBJ2-3	TGTGCCAGCAGTCCAACAGGGGCAGATACGCAGTATTTT	CASSPTGADTQYF
NA	TRBV4-1	once	TRBJ1-2	TGCGCCAGCAGCCAAGTCGGGGTCTATGGCTACACCTTC	CASSQVGVYGYTF
TRBD1	TRBV27	NA	TRBJ2-1	TGTGCCAGCAGCCCGGGACAGACTGAGCAGTTCTTC	CASSPGQTEQFF
NA	TRBV11-2	once	TRBJ2-7	TGTGCCAGCAGCCCGGTCGACTCTACCTACGAGCAGTACTTC	CASSPVDSTYEQYF
TRBD1	TRBV6-5	NA	TRBJ2-1	TGTGCCAGCAGTTACTCAGGGGGCGCATACAATGAGCAGTTCTTC	CASSYSGGAYNEQFF
NA	TRBV6-5	NA	TRBJ2-7	TGTGCCAGCAGTTACTCTGGCAGGGGCAACGAGCAGTACTTC	CASSYSGRGNEQYF
TRBD1	TRBV11-2	few	TRBJ2-1	TGTGCCAGCAGCTCACAGGGGGCCTACAATGAGCAGTTCTTC	CASSSQGAYNEQFF
NA	TRBV27	NA	TRBJ1-2	TGTGCCAGCAGCCCCCGGAGGCAGAGGGAAGGCTACACCTTC	CASSPRRQREGYTF